One and the same sample provided the 10 T cell receptor beta chains below, sequenced in a study of regulatory T cells in long-lasting Graves disease. Through Arm-PCR of CDR3 regions and iRepertoire HTBI primers, TCR beta libraries were built. TCRdb passed the multiplex PCR reads through MiXCR, listing each CDR3 protein once. The data contain roughly 500,000 distinct CDR3 sequences, roughly 21% of them singletons. Time point given: persistent/refractory GD, antithyroid drugs over 5 years with positive TRAb. PBMC-derived RNA was used for the TCR library. The material sequenced was peripheral blood mononuclear cells (PBMCs), taken when the disease was refractory, from a patient treated with antithyroid drugs. The receptors shown here come from a female donor with Graves disease.

The CDR3, as DNA: TGTGCCAGCAGCCCGGGTAGGCAGGGGTACAATGAGCAGTTCTTC. Its protein is CASSPGRQGYNEQFF. The chain links TRBV7-8 to TRBJ2-1; a weak D match, TRBD1 (6 bases). Looked up from germline, CDR1 is SGHVS and CDR2 is FQNEAQ. V gave up 5 bases and J gave up 4 bases, with 15 bases separating them. This CDR3 is built from 15 residues. Drawing the rest from reference TRBV7-8 and TRBJ2-1, the complete variable domain is GAGVSQSPRYKVAKRGQDVALRCDPISGHVSLFWYQQALGQGPEFLTYFQNEAQLDKSGLPSDRFFAERPEGSVSTLKIQRTQQEDSAVYLCASSPGRQGYNEQFFGPGTRLTVL.

J is TRBJ1-1 and V is TRBV7-9; TRBD1 aligns across 7 bases. Per the germline V gene, CDR1 is SEHNR and CDR2 is FQNEAQ (reference sequence). CDR3 length equals 14 residues. V lost 3 bases and J lost 4; bases outside the gene matches: 5. The CDR3 region is CASSFTGASTEAFF. CDR3 nucleotides: TGTGCCAGCAGCTTTACAGGGGCTTCCACTGAAGCTTTCTTT.

This clonotype was counted only a few times. V and J are TRBV6-1 and TRBJ2-5; D is uncertain. The V gene lost 11 bases and the J gene lost 1 base, with 14 bases spanning the gap. CDR3 length equals 13 residues. Per the germline V gene, CDR1 is MNHNS and CDR2 is SASEGT. The CDR3 sequence: CAVAAGTQETQYF. The DNA for the CDR3 is TGTGCCGTGGCGGCCGGAACCCAAGAGACCCAGTACTTC.

Regarding this clonotype: Just one base apart from a much larger clone, this may be a read error. The rearrangement joins TRBV6-1 to TRBJ2-7, with D perhaps TRBD2 (6 bases). V gave up 4 bases and J gave up 6 bases, with 13 bases separating them. This CDR3 has 13 amino acids. Per the germline V gene, CDR1 is MNHNS and CDR2 is SASEGT. The CDR3 DNA reads TGTGCCAGCAGTGGAATTGGGGGGACCGAGCAGTACTTC. Protein: CASSGIGGTEQYF.

With regard to this clonotype: A read error may explain this, as a much larger clone is one base away. The chain carries TRBV6-5 and TRBJ1-5; D might be TRBD1 (5 bases). Germline loops: CDR1 MNHEY, CDR2 SVGAGI. V lost 1 base and J 0 bases, leaving 19 bases between the germline ends. This CDR3 comprises 19 residues. The CDR3, as DNA: TGTGCCAGCAGTTACTGGTACCGGGACGTAAGGGGTAGCAATCAGCCCCAGCATTTT. It encodes CASSYWYRDVRGSNQPQHF.

The gene calls are TRBV11-2 and TRBJ2-7; 9 nucleotides agree with TRBD2. V lost 5 bases, J lost 2 bases, and 16 bases stayed unmatched. CDR1 and CDR2 (germline): SGHAT, FQNNGV. The CDR3 length is 18 residues. CDR3 amino acids: CASSQGQVRLAGTYEQYF. The CDR3 nucleotides are TGTGCCAGCAGCCAAGGTCAGGTGCGGCTAGCGGGGACCTACGAGCAGTACTTC.

The V and J genes are TRBV10-3 and TRBJ2-7, with D maybe TRBD1 (6 bases). The V gene's germline CDR1 is ENHRY and CDR2 SYGVKD. This CDR3 spans 14 amino acids. Trimming left V 5 bases short and J 0 bases short, with 11 bases between. In nucleotides, the CDR3 is TGTGCCATCAGTTCAGACAGGAGCTCCTACGAGCAGTACTTC. It specifies CAISSDRSSYEQYF.

This clonotype was seen ten or more times. This chain connects TRBV12-3 or TRBV12-4 to TRBJ2-6; possible D gene TRBD2, 5 bases. CDR3 length equals 16 residues. The V end was cut by 3 bases, the J end by 0 bases, with 9 bases between. CDR3 coding DNA: TGTGCCAGCAGTTTCGACCGGGGCTCTGGGGCCAACGTCCTGACTTTC. Protein: CASSFDRGSGANVLTF.

The chain combines TRBV7-2 with TRBJ1-2; no definite D call. The CDR3 runs to 16 residues. CDR1 and CDR2 (germline): SGHTA, FQGNSA. The V end lost 1 base, the J end lost 3 bases, and 15 bases lay between the germline ends. The chain's CDR3 is CASSLDGSEAHYGYTF. CDR3 DNA sequence: TGTGCCAGCAGCTTAGACGGTTCGGAGGCGCACTATGGCTACACCTTC.

Notes on this clonotype: A far larger clone lies a single base away; this is likely a read error. V gene TRBV11-2 combines with J gene TRBJ1-1, with unresolved D. CDR3 size: 14 residues. The germline gives CDR1 SGHAT, CDR2 FQNNGV. V gave up 3 bases and J gave up 1 base, with 9 bases separating them. CDR3 bases: TGTGCCAGCAGCTTTGAAGAGACGAACACTGAAGCTTTCTTT. It specifies CASSFEETNTEAFF. Together with reference TRBV11-2 and TRBJ1-1, the CDR3 gives the full variable domain: EAGVAQSPRYKIIEKRQSVAFWCNPISGHATLYWYQQILGQGPKLLIQFQNNGVVDDSQLPKDRFSAERLKGVDSTLKIQPAKLEDSAVYLCASSFEETNTEAFFGQGTRLTVV.